A single sample is the source of the 22 T cell receptor beta chains below, sequenced in a study of blood T cell repertoires in COVID-19 (dated by TCRdb to the early 2020s). Libraries were built with the immunoSEQ multiplex PCR assay. In TCRdb, the immuneACCESS table is reduced to in-frame sequences with V and J assigned. These tables do not hold every clone; where another copy was compared, an unresolved V gene accounts for under half, and the others remain unexplained. This sample gives 190,000 or so clones in total; about 85% of them show up just once. The ten largest clones take up more than 2% of the sample. Sequencing input: PBMCs or T cells enriched from blood (not recorded which). These receptors originate from a woman in her twenties or thirties who had recovered from COVID-19.

This sequence joins TRBV18 and TRBJ1-2; TRBD1 matches at 11 bases. The CDR3 totals 15 residues. CDR1 and CDR2 (germline): KGHSH, LQKENI. The trim removed 4 bases at V and 3 bases at J, leaving 4 bases unmatched. This CDR3 reads CASSQWTGGHYGYTF. CDR3 sequence (DNA): TGTGCCAGCTCACAGTGGACAGGGGGCCACTATGGCTACACCTTC.

This chain joins TRBV29-1 and TRBJ1-2; 11 bases line up with TRBD1. CDR3 length equals 12 residues. Looked up from germline, CDR1 is SQVTM and CDR2 is ANQGSEA. V gave up 4 bases and J gave up 7 bases; unmatched junction bases: 2. CDR3 sequence reads: CSVVGQGGGYTF. The CDR3 DNA reads TGCAGCGTTGTGGGACAGGGGGGTGGCTACACCTTC.

The chain employs TRBV5-1 and TRBJ2-1; weak D call: TRBD1 (5 bases). The CDR3 length is 14 residues. Per germline, CDR1 SGHRS and CDR2 YFSETQ. V was clipped by 0 bases and J by 3 bases, with 7 bases between them. CDR3 sequence: CASSLGGSYNEQFF. The CDR3 coding sequence is TGCGCCAGCAGCTTGGGGGGCAGCTACAATGAGCAGTTCTTC.

V usage is TRBV11-3 and J usage is TRBJ2-3; 12 positions match TRBD2. The V segment lost 1 base and the J segment 9 bases; nucleotides outside the gene matches: 5. Germline CDR1 reads SGHNT; CDR2 reads YENEEA. This CDR3 region has 15 residues. CDR3 sequence: CASSLAWTSGMTQYF. The CDR3 region has the DNA TGTGCCAGCAGCTTAGCATGGACTAGCGGGATGACGCAGTATTTT.

The J gene is TRBJ1-6, the V gene TRBV30; D might be TRBD1 (5 bases). Trimming cost V 4 bases and J 6 bases, with 22 bases left between them. From germline, CDR1 is GTSNPN and CDR2 SVGIG (reference sequence). The CDR3 runs to 17 residues. The CDR3 protein is CAWTPWRTGNGNSPLHF. Here the CDR3 DNA reads TGTGCCTGGACCCCGTGGCGCACAGGAAACGGTAATTCACCCCTCCACTTT. The variable domain in full, with the rest retrieved from reference TRBV30 and TRBJ1-6, is SQTIHQWPATLVQPVGSPLSLECTVEGTSNPNLYWYRQAAGRGLQLLFYSVGIGQISSEVPQNLSASRPQDRQFILSSKKLLLSDSGFYLCAWTPWRTGNGNSPLHFGNGTRLTVT.

The rearrangement uses TRBV27 and TRBJ1-4, with D hard to call. The CDR3 runs to 15 residues. Per the germline V gene, CDR1 is MNHEY and CDR2 is SMNVEV (reference sequence). V shed 9 bases and J shed 0 bases, with 14 bases lying between them. The CDR3 coding sequence is TGTGCCAGTGCCCTTTCCGGTGCAACTAATGAAAAACTGTTTTTT. Protein product: CASALSGATNEKLFF.

The chain uses TRBV3-1 (or the pseudogene TRBV3-2) and TRBJ2-7, with a possible D match to TRBD2 (5 bases). Trimming cost V 4 bases and J 2 bases, with 12 bases left between them. Germline CDR1 reads LGHDT; CDR2 reads YNNKEL (reference sequence). The CDR3 loop spans 14 amino acids. In nucleotides, the CDR3 is TGTGCCAGCAGCCCAGACCGAGGGCCCTACGAGCAGTACTTC. It specifies CASSPDRGPYEQYF.

The chain recombines TRBV13 with TRBJ2-1, with 7 bases lining up with TRBD2. The V segment lost 5 bases and the J segment 3 bases; nucleotides outside the gene matches: 7. CDR1 and CDR2 (germline): PRHDT, FYEKMQ (reference sequence). This CDR3 has 15 residues. As DNA, the CDR3 is TGTGCCAGCAGCGACGGGTCTAGCGGCTACAATGAGCAGTTCTTC. Translation: CASSDGSSGYNEQFF.

This sequence joins TRBV29-1 and TRBJ1-2; a possible D gene is TRBD1 (5 bases). CDR1 is SQVTM, CDR2 ANQGSEA, per germline. The V end lost 4 bases, the J end lost 0 bases, and 15 bases lay between the germline ends. The CDR3 has 15 amino acids. The CDR3 is CSVGDYGAANYGYTF. The CDR3 bases are TGCAGCGTTGGGGACTACGGTGCTGCTAACTATGGCTACACCTTC.

The gene calls are TRBV10-2 and TRBJ1-1; 10 nucleotides align to TRBD1. This CDR3 has 14 residues. Germline CDR1 is WSHSY and CDR2 is SAAADI. V dropped 4 bases and J dropped 3; count of bases not matched to a gene: 2. This CDR3 reads CASSAGTGDTEAFF. The CDR3 nucleotides are TGCGCCAGCAGTGCCGGGACAGGGGACACTGAAGCTTTCTTT.

Points on this clone: The same CDR3 can be traced to other DNA sequences in this sample. This rearrangement joins TRBV30 to TRBJ2-5; 8 bases match TRBD1. V gave up 0 bases and J gave up 5 bases; unmatched junction bases: 2. CDR1 is GTSNPN and CDR2 is SVGIG in the germline V gene (reference sequence). CDR3 length equals 13 residues. DNA for the CDR3: TGTGCCTGGAGTGTTGGACAGGGTGAGACCCAGTACTTC. This gives the protein CAWSVGQGETQYF.

The chain combines TRBV11-3 with TRBJ1-1, with TRBD1 as a possible D gene (6 bases). CDR3 size: 15 residues. Between the trimmed V and J ends, which lost 0 bases and 5 bases, there was a span of 13 bases. Germline CDR1 is SGHNT and CDR2 is YENEEA. CDR3 coding DNA: TGTGCCAGCAGCTTAGACCAGGGGCGGAGTACTGAAGCTTTCTTT. Translation gives CASSLDQGRSTEAFF.

This clone was found once. The genes are TRBV5-4 and TRBJ2-5, with 8 bases aligning to TRBD1. In germline, CDR1 is SGHNT, CDR2 YYREEE (reference sequence). The CDR3 spans 15 residues. Germline trimming cut 4 bases from V and 5 bases from J; bases unmatched to any gene: 10. CDR3 amino acids: CASSPWTGMWETQYF. CDR3 DNA sequence: TGTGCCAGCAGCCCATGGACAGGGATGTGGGAGACCCAGTACTTC.

The chain employs TRBV9 and TRBJ1-6, with TRBD1 identical over 8 bases. V trimming: 4 bases; J trimming: 10 bases; junction bases outside the gene matches: 10. The germline CDR1 and CDR2 sequences are SGDLS and YYNGEE. CDR3 length: 15 amino acids. The CDR3 sequence is CASSPTGQGRSPLHF. In DNA form, the CDR3 reads TGTGCCAGCAGCCCAACTGGACAGGGTCGGTCACCCCTCCACTTT.

The chain links TRBV7-8 to TRBJ1-3; 7 nucleotides agree with TRBD1. J lost 0 bases, V lost 5 bases, and 13 bases had no gene match. CDR3 length: 18 residues. CDR1 and CDR2 (germline): SGHVS, FQNEAQ. Written as DNA, the CDR3 is TGTGCCAGCAGCCTGTCCCGGGACAGTCTACCCTCTGGAAACACCATATATTTT. It yields the protein CASSLSRDSLPSGNTIYF.

The chain links TRBV6-5 to TRBJ2-1, with 9 bases that match TRBD2. Germline V CDR1 and CDR2: MNHEY, SVGAGI. This CDR3 comprises 16 residues. V lost 4 bases to trimming and J lost 8 bases; unmatched junction nucleotides: 12. The CDR3 sequence: CASSSQRGEYEDEQFF. CDR3 DNA: TGTGCCAGCAGTTCTCAGCGGGGGGAGTATGAAGATGAGCAGTTCTTC.

This sequence joins TRBV5-8 and TRBJ2-3; D gene unclear. The CDR3 is 10 amino acids. V lost 9 bases and J 5 bases, leaving 7 bases between the germline ends. The germline gives CDR1 SGHTS, CDR2 YDEGEE. This CDR3 reads CAIGRDTQYF. The DNA of the CDR3 is TGTGCCATCGGTCGAGATACGCAGTATTTT.

This clone was counted a single time. This sequence joins TRBV5-5 and TRBJ1-2; a weak D match, TRBD1 (6 bases). The V gene's germline CDR1 is SGHKS and CDR2 YYEKEE (reference sequence). The ends were cut back, 3 bases at V and 5 bases at J, with 14 bases in the middle. The CDR3 contains 14 residues. CDR3 DNA: TGTGCCAGCAGCTCAACTTCAGGGGTGTATGGCTACACCTTC. As protein: CASSSTSGVYGYTF. Full variable domain (remainder filled in from reference TRBV5-5 and TRBJ1-2): DAGVTQSPTHLIKTRGQQVTLRCSPISGHKSVSWYQQVLGQGPQFIFQYYEKEERGRGNFPDRFSARQFPNYSSELNVNALLLGDSALYLCASSSTSGVYGYTFGSGTRLTVV.

This chain joins TRBV19 and TRBJ1-2; 8 bases are shared with TRBD1. The CDR3 is 14 amino acids. Germline assignment: CDR1 LNHDA and CDR2 SQIVND (reference sequence). V lost 5 bases, J lost 4 bases, and 6 bases stayed unmatched. The CDR3 DNA reads as TGTGCCAGTAGTCCAGGGGGCGCGGGCTATGGCTACACCTTC. It translates to CASSPGGAGYGYTF.

The chain carries TRBV15 and TRBJ1-1; maybe TRBD1 (6 bases). Germline CDR1 reads LNHNV; CDR2 reads YYDKDF (reference sequence). CDR3 length: 14 amino acids. Trimming shortened V by 4 bases and J by 0 bases, and 9 bases separated the two germline ends. For the CDR3, the DNA is TGTGCCACCAGCAAGGACAGATTGAACACTGAAGCTTTCTTT. Translating gives CATSKDRLNTEAFF.

This chain uses TRBV6-2 or TRBV6-3 with TRBJ1-2; 9 nucleotides agree with TRBD1. J gave up 6 bases and V 4 bases, and 12 bases lay outside the gene matches. The CDR3 consists of 16 residues. Per the germline V gene, CDR1 is MNHEY and CDR2 is SVGEGT. In nucleotides, the CDR3 is TGTGCCAGCAGTTTTCGGTCCCCAACAGGGGGCAATGGCTACACCTTC. Translated, it gives CASSFRSPTGGNGYTF.

This chain connects TRBV7-9 to TRBJ1-2; 9 nucleotides agree with TRBD1. Trimming cost V 5 bases and J 1 base; bases outside gene matches: 5. Germline V gene sequence: CDR1 SEHNR, CDR2 FQNEAQ (reference sequence). The CDR3 totals 15 residues. The CDR3 sequence: CASSPVDRGNYGYTF. The CDR3, as DNA: TGTGCCAGCAGCCCGGTGGACAGGGGTAACTATGGCTACACCTTC.